Shown below are 22 T cell receptor beta chains from a single sample sequenced in a study of neurological immune-mediated disorders. TCRdb processed the 5' RACE reads anew with MiXCR; each CDR3 protein has one entry. The sample carries around 70,000 distinct CDR3 sequences, 3.2% recorded once. Source material: PBMCs. Every receptor here comes from a woman aged 50 to 65 with multiple sclerosis.

This clonotype was seen repeatedly, ten times or more. The J gene is TRBJ1-1, the V gene TRBV5-1; 8 nucleotides line up with TRBD1. With 4 bases clipped from V and 5 bases from J, the junction kept 7 bases outside the gene matches. Germline CDR1 reads SGHRS; CDR2 reads YFSETQ. This CDR3 contains 14 residues. DNA of the CDR3: TGCGCCAGCAGCGTGAGGACAGGGACAACTGAAGCTTTCTTT. This translates into CASSVRTGTTEAFF.

This clonotype has a count of ten or more. V is TRBV20-1 and J is TRBJ2-2, with TRBD2 matching 9 bases. CDR1 and CDR2 from the germline V gene are DFQATT and SNEGSKA (reference sequence). The V gene end was trimmed by 2 bases and the J gene end by 4 bases; junction bases not matched to a gene: 14. This CDR3 comprises 18 residues. CDR3 DNA sequence: TGCAGTGCTAGACGCCAACAAAGGCGGGGGGGCCTCACCGGGGAGCTGTTTTTT. Translated, it gives CSARRQQRRGGLTGELFF.

This clonotype was counted at least ten times. In DNA form, the CDR3 reads TGCAGTGCTAGAGATCCCTCCGCAGGGAACTATGGCTACACCTTC. Its protein product is CSARDPSAGNYGYTF. The chain employs TRBV20-1 and TRBJ1-2, with a possible D match to TRBD1 (5 bases). Trimming pared 0 bases from V and 2 bases from J, leaving 13 bases between. The CDR3 is 15 amino acids. Germline CDR1 DFQATT, CDR2 SNEGSKA (reference sequence).

The table lists this clonotype with many counts. The chain employs TRBV5-5 and TRBJ2-2; 10 nucleotides match TRBD1. Germline loops: CDR1 SGHKS, CDR2 YYEKEE (reference sequence). Unmatched junction bases numbered 4, after V lost 4 bases and J lost 4 bases. This CDR3 spans 15 amino acids. CDR3 in amino acids: CASSRDRGLTGELFF. CDR3 bases: TGTGCCAGCAGCCGCGACAGGGGGCTCACCGGGGAGCTGTTTTTT.

This clonotype was detected ten times or more. V gene TRBV29-1 combines with J gene TRBJ2-5; D remains ambiguous. V was trimmed by 6 bases and J by 7 bases, leaving 18 bases between them. This CDR3 is built from 13 residues. Germline CDR1 is SQVTM and CDR2 is ANQGSEA. CDR3: CSVAGRQKGTQYF. The CDR3, as DNA: TGCAGCGTAGCTGGACGGCAAAAGGGGACCCAGTACTTC.

The gene calls are TRBV19 and TRBJ1-4, with a weak D call TRBD1 (5 bases). The CDR3 has 16 residues. Trimming removed 7 bases at V and 0 bases at J, with 15 bases between. The V gene's germline CDR1 is LNHDA and CDR2 SQIVND (reference sequence). Written as DNA, the CDR3 is TGTGCCAGTACCCCGGGACGGGTGACAACTAATGAAAAACTGTTTTTT. Translation gives CASTPGRVTTNEKLFF.

This clonotype has at least ten counts. The chain uses TRBV3-1 and TRBJ2-2; 8 bases agree with TRBD2. Germline V CDR1 and CDR2: LGHDT, YNNKEL (reference sequence). V shed 3 bases, J shed 4 bases, and the junction held 10 bases outside the gene matches. This CDR3 region has 17 residues. The CDR3 nucleotides are TGTGCCAGCAGCCAGCCGACGGGCGCGGGGGGCACCGGGGAGCTGTTTTTT. Its protein is CASSQPTGAGGTGELFF. Using reference TRBV3-1 and TRBJ2-2 for the parts outside the CDR3, the full variable domain is DTAVSQTPKYLVTQMGNDKSIKCEQNLGHDTMYWYKQDSKKFLKIMFSYNNKELIINETVPNRFSPKSPDKAHLNLHINSLELGDSAVYFCASSQPTGAGGTGELFFGEGSRLTVL.

This clonotype was seen at least ten times. The chain couples TRBV7-2 to TRBJ2-1; TRBD2 aligns across 12 bases. V lost 3 bases to trimming and J lost 6 bases; unmatched junction nucleotides: 12. The CDR3 sequence is 18 residues long. Germline V gene sequence: CDR1 SGHTA, CDR2 FQGNSA. CDR3: CASSFRLAGETGGNEQFF. CDR3 DNA sequence: TGTGCCAGCAGCTTCCGACTAGCGGGGGAGACGGGGGGCAATGAGCAGTTCTTC.

This clonotype was recorded many times. V and J are TRBV24-1 and TRBJ2-6, with D unresolved. CDR3 length: 16 residues. Trimming removed 4 bases from V and 0 bases from J, with 9 bases in between. The germline V gene encodes CDR1 KGHDR and CDR2 SFDVKD. In nucleotides, the CDR3 is TGTGCCACCAGTGACCCCCATAACTCTGGGGCCAACGTCCTGACTTTC. It codes for CATSDPHNSGANVLTF.

This clonotype was counted at least ten times. This chain uses TRBV12-3 or TRBV12-4 with TRBJ1-2; 8 bases fit TRBD1. V gave up 4 bases and J gave up 4 bases; unmatched junction bases: 8. The CDR3 is 15 residues long. CDR3 nucleotides: TGTGCCAGCAGTTCGAGGACAGGGAAGGCCTATGGCTACACCTTC. It translates to CASSSRTGKAYGYTF.

This clonotype was picked up many times. The V call is TRBV25-1, the J call TRBJ1-2; D remains ambiguous. Germline assignment: CDR1 MGHDK and CDR2 SYGVNS. The CDR3 loop spans 14 amino acids. V gave up 2 bases and J gave up 0 bases, with 7 bases separating them. The CDR3 DNA sequence: TGTGCCAGCAGTGAAGCCCCAGCTAACTATGGCTACACCTTC. It encodes CASSEAPANYGYTF.

This clonotype was recorded at least ten times. CDR3 nucleotide sequence: TGTGCCAGCAGCTTTGGTGACATTTTTCAGTACTTC. Its translation is CASSFGDIFQYF. This chain joins TRBV7-9 and TRBJ2-4; D ambiguous. The CDR3 is 12 residues long. The germline CDR1 and CDR2 sequences are SEHNR and FQNEAQ (reference sequence). V lost 3 bases and J 11 bases, leaving 11 bases between the germline ends.

This clonotype was found many times. The chain has TRBV27 and TRBJ2-2; D possibly uses TRBD1 or TRBD2 (5 bases each). In germline, CDR1 is MNHEY, CDR2 SMNVEV (reference sequence). This CDR3 is 12 amino acids long. Trimming removed 8 bases at V and 7 bases at J, with 11 bases between. The CDR3 region has the DNA TGTGCCAGCGGGGTGAGGGGCGGGGAGCTGTTTTTT. Protein product: CASGVRGGELFF.

This clonotype was counted only a few times. The chain joins TRBV12-3 or TRBV12-4 to TRBJ1-1; TRBD1 matches at 9 bases. This CDR3 has 14 residues. Trimming removed 4 bases from V and 5 bases from J; junction bases left unmatched: 5. This CDR3 reads CASSSQTGGTEAFF. In nucleotides, the CDR3 is TGTGCCAGCAGTTCCCAGACAGGGGGGACTGAAGCTTTCTTT.

This clonotype occurred many times. The V and J genes are TRBV20-1 and TRBJ2-1, with 14 bases identical to TRBD2. Germline CDR1 and CDR2: DFQATT and SNEGSKA (reference sequence). The CDR3 length is 14 residues. J gave up 8 bases and V 5 bases, and 5 bases lay outside the gene matches. DNA for the CDR3: TGCAGTGCTGGGGGACTAGCGGGAGTCGATGAGCAGTTCTTC. Its protein is CSAGGLAGVDEQFF.

This clonotype was counted ten times or more. The chain joins TRBV18 to TRBJ2-5; no reliable D call. CDR1 KGHSH and CDR2 LQKENI come from the germline V gene. The ends were cut back, 3 bases at V and 2 bases at J, with 10 bases in the middle. There are 14 residues in the CDR3. The CDR3 here is CASSPGNRQETQYF. The CDR3 DNA sequence: TGTGCCAGCTCACCCGGCAACAGACAAGAGACCCAGTACTTC.

Ten or more counts support this clonotype. The CDR3 reads CASSRPKQGARNEQFF. In DNA form, the CDR3 reads TGTGCCAGCAGCCGCCCCAAGCAGGGGGCGCGGAATGAGCAGTTCTTC. The chain is built from TRBV6-6 and TRBJ2-1, with TRBD1 matching over 8 bases. CDR1 is MNHNY and CDR2 is SVGAGI in the germline V gene (reference sequence). The CDR3 spans 16 residues. The ends lost 6 bases at V and 7 bases at J; junction bases unmatched: 14.

The sample holds many counts of this clonotype. The gene calls are TRBV5-1 and TRBJ2-3; D tentatively fits TRBD1 or TRBD2 (5 bases each). The length of the CDR3 is 14 residues. CDR1 is SGHRS, CDR2 YFSETQ, per germline. V lost 4 bases and J lost 6, with 15 bases in between. The CDR3 reads CASSQGTGEDTQYF. In DNA form, the CDR3 reads TGCGCCAGCAGCCAAGGGACCGGGGAGGATACGCAGTATTTT.

This clonotype was detected ten times or more. The rearrangement uses TRBV20-1 and TRBJ1-5; 12 bases fit TRBD1. The CDR3 is made up of 16 amino acids. The junction had 7 bases not matched to a gene; V was cut back by 0 bases and J by 7 bases. From germline, CDR1 is DFQATT and CDR2 SNEGSKA (reference sequence). CDR3 region: CSARDQGQGAGQPQHF. CDR3 in DNA: TGCAGTGCTAGAGATCAGGGACAGGGGGCCGGGCAGCCCCAGCATTTT.

This clonotype came up many times. This chain joins TRBV7-2 and TRBJ1-3; D is ambiguous. CDR3 length: 16 amino acids. CDR1 is SGHTA and CDR2 is FQGNSA in the germline V gene. The V end lost 1 base, the J end lost 4 bases, and 14 bases lay between the germline ends. The chain's CDR3 is CASSLDSGLTGNTIYF. In DNA, the CDR3 is TGTGCCAGCAGCTTAGACAGCGGACTAACGGGAAACACCATATATTTT.

This clonotype was recorded at least ten times. The chain employs TRBV10-3 and TRBJ2-7, with unresolved D. Germline CDR1 is ENHRY and CDR2 is SYGVKD. The V end was cut by 9 bases, the J end by 5 bases, with 11 bases between. This CDR3 spans 11 amino acids. CDR3 in DNA: TGTGCCATTGGGAACACCAACGAGCAGTACTTC. It translates to CAIGNTNEQYF.

This clonotype has at least ten counts. The rearrangement joins TRBV7-2 to TRBJ1-5; no firm D call. In germline, CDR1 is SGHTA, CDR2 FQGNSA. V gave up 5 bases and J gave up 0 bases, with 14 bases separating them. The CDR3 has 16 residues. CDR3 in amino acids: CASSPGWEGSNQPQHF. DNA for the CDR3: TGTGCCAGCAGCCCGGGGTGGGAGGGTAGCAATCAGCCCCAGCATTTT.